The sequence of this TCR beta chain was determined in a study of CD8+CD57+ T cells in acquired aplastic anemia. Genomic DNA acted as the template from which TCR beta VDJ combination and CDR3 sequence profiling were carried out. TCRdb itself ran the reads through MiXCR, one entry per CDR3 protein. The sample has approximately 180,000 distinct CDR3 sequences, less than 60% seen once; the top ten hold 1.8%. By share, this clonotype ranks as medium-sized. Germline CDR1 and CDR2: SGHVS and FQNEAQ. Trimming removed 1 base at V and 7 bases at J, with 7 bases between. The CDR3 has 12 residues. Before being chosen for sequencing, patients had shown CD8+CD57+ cell expansion by flow cytometry.

This clonotype originated in a human donor with aplastic anemia. J is TRBJ1-1 and V is TRBV7-8; D not certain. Sequenced input: sorted CD4+, CD8+, or CD8+CD57+ T cells (not recorded which) from PBMCs. CDR3 nucleotide sequence: TGTGCCAGCAGCTTAGTCCTACTTGAAGCTTTCTTT. Its translation: CASSLVLLEAFF.